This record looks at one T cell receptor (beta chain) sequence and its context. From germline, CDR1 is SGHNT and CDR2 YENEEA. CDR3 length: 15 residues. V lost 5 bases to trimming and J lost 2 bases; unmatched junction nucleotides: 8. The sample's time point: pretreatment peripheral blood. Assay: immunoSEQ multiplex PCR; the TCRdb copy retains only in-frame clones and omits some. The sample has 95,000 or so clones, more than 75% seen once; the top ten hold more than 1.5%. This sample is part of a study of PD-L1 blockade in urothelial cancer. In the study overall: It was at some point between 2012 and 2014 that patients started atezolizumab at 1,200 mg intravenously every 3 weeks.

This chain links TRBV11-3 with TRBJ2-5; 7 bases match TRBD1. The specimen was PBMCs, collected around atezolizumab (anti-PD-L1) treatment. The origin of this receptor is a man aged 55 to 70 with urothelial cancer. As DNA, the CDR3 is TGTGCCAGCAGCCAAGGACAGGTTGGTCAAGAGACCCAGTACTTC. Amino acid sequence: CASSQGQVGQETQYF.